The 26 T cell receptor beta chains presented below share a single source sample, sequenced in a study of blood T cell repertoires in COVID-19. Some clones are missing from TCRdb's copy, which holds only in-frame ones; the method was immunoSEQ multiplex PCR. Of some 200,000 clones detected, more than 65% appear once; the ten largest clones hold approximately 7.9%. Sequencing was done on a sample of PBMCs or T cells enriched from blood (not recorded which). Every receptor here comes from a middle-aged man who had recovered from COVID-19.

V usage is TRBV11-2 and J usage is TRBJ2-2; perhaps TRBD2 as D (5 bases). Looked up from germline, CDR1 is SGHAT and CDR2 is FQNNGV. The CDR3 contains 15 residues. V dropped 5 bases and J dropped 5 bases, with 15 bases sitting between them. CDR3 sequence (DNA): TGTGCCAGCAGCCCCATTCGACGGGGAACCGGGGAGCTGTTTTTT. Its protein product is CASSPIRRGTGELFF. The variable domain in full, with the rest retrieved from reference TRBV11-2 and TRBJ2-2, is EAGVAQSPRYKIIEKRQSVAFWCNPISGHATLYWYQQILGQGPKLLIQFQNNGVVDDSQLPKDRFSAERLKGVDSTLKIQPAKLEDSAVYLCASSPIRRGTGELFFGEGSRLTVL.

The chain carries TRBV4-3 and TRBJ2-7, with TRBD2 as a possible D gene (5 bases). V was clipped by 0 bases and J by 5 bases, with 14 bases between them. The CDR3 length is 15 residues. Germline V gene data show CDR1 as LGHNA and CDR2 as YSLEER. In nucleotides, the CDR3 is TGCGCCAGCAGCCAAGATCTCCGGGGTAACAACGAGCAGTACTTC. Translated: CASSQDLRGNNEQYF.

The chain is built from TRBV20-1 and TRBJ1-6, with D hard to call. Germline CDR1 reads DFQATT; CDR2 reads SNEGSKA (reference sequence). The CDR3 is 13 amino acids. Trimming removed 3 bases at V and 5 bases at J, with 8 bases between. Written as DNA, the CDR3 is TGCAGTGCTAGTAGAACAGATAATTCACCCCTCCACTTT. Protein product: CSASRTDNSPLHF.

This CDR3 is CASSLGVTSGGTAYEQYF. In DNA form, the CDR3 reads TGTGCCAGCAGCTTGGGAGTAACTAGCGGGGGGACAGCCTACGAGCAGTACTTC. The chain combines TRBV5-4 with TRBJ2-7; 12 positions match TRBD2. CDR3 length: 18 amino acids. In germline, CDR1 is SGHNT, CDR2 YYREEE (reference sequence). V lost 0 bases and J lost 2; bases outside the gene matches: 9.

The CDR3 DNA is TGTGCCAGCAGCTTGCCGTTGGACTCGGGAAACTATGGCTACACCTTC. This encodes CASSLPLDSGNYGYTF. The chain recombines TRBV5-5 with TRBJ1-2; D is undetermined. V was pared by 1 base and J by 2 bases, with 15 bases between. Looked up from germline, CDR1 is SGHKS and CDR2 is YYEKEE (reference sequence). The CDR3 is made up of 16 amino acids.

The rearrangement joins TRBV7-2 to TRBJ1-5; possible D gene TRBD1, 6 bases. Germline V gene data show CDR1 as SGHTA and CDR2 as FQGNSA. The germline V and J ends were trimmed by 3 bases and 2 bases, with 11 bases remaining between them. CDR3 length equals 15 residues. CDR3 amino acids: CASSFGRGGNQPQHF. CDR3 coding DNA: TGTGCCAGCAGCTTTGGCAGGGGCGGCAATCAGCCCCAGCATTTT. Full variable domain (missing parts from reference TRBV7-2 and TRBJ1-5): GAGVSQSPSNKVTEKGKDVELRCDPISGHTALYWYRQSLGQGLEFLIYFQGNSAPDKSGLPSDRFSAERTGGSVSTLTIQRTQQEDSAVYLCASSFGRGGNQPQHFGDGTRLSIL.

The CDR3: CASSFPGQSNSPLHF. CDR3 coding DNA: TGTGCCAGCAGTTTCCCGGGACAGAGTAATTCACCCCTCCACTTT. This chain links TRBV28 with TRBJ1-6; 7 positions match TRBD1. The CDR3 spans 15 residues. Trimming took 3 bases from V and 6 from J; bases not matched to a gene: 5. Germline CDR1 and CDR2: MDHEN and SYDVKM.

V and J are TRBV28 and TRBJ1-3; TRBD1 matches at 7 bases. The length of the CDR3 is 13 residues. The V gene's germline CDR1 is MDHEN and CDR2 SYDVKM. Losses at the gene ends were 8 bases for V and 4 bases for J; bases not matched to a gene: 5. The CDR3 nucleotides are TGTGCCAGCCACAGACAGGGCGGAAACACCATATATTTT. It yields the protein CASHRQGGNTIYF.

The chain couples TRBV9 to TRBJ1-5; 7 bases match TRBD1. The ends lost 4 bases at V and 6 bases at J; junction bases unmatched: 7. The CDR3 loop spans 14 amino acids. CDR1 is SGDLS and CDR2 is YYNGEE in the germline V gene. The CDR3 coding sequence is TGTGCCAGCAGCCAGGAAGGGGGCAGTCAGCCCCAGCATTTT. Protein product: CASSQEGGSQPQHF. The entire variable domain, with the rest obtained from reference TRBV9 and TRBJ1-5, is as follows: DSGVTQTPKHLITATGQRVTLRCSPRSGDLSVYWYQQSLDQGLQFLIQYYNGEERAKGNILERFSAQQFPDLHSELNLSSLELGDSALYFCASSQEGGSQPQHFGDGTRLSIL.

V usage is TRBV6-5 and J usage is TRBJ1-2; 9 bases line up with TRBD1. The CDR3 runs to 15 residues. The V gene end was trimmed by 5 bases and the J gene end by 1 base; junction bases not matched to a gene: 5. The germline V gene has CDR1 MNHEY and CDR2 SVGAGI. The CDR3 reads CASSPTGGDNYGYTF. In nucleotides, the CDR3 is TGTGCCAGCAGTCCAACAGGGGGCGATAACTATGGCTACACCTTC.

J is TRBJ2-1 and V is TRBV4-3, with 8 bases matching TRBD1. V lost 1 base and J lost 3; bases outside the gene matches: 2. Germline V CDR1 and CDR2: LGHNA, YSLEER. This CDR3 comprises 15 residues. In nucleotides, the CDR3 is TGCGCCAGCAGCCAAGGGACAGGGTACTACAATGAGCAGTTCTTC. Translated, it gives CASSQGTGYYNEQFF.

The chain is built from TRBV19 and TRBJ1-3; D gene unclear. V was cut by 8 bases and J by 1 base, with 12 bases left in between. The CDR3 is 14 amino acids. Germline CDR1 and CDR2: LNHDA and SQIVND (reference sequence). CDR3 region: CASWSGASGNTIYF. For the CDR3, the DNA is TGTGCCAGTTGGTCCGGAGCATCTGGAAACACCATATATTTT.

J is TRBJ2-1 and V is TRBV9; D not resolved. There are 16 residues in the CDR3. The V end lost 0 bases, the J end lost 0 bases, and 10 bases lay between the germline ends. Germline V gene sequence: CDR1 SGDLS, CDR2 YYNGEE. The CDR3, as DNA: TGTGCCAGCAGCGTAGTTGGCGGATTCTCCTACAATGAGCAGTTCTTC. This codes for CASSVVGGFSYNEQFF.

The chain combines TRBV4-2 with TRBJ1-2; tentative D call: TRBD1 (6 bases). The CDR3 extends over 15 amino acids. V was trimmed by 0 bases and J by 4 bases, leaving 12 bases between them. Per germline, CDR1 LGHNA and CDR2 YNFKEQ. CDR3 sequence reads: CASSQETGPFYGYTF. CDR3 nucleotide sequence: TGTGCCAGCAGCCAAGAAACAGGGCCCTTCTATGGCTACACCTTC.

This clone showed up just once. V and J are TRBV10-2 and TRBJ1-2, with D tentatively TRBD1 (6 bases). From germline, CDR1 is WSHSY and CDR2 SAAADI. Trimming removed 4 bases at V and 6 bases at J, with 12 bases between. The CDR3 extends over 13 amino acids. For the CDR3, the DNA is TGCGCCAGCAGTGGACTGACAGGACATGGCTACACCTTC. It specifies CASSGLTGHGYTF.

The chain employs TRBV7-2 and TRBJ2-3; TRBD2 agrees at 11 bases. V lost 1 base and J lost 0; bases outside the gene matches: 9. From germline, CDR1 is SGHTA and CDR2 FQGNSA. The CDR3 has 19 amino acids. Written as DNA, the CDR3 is TGTGCCAGCAGCTTAGTTTTAACTAGCGGGGGCCGGAGCACAGATACGCAGTATTTT. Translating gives CASSLVLTSGGRSTDTQYF.

DNA of the CDR3: TGTGCCAGTAAAAAACAGGGGGCGGTGGGCTACAATGAGCAGTTCTTC. Amino acid sequence: CASKKQGAVGYNEQFF. V is TRBV19 and J is TRBJ2-1; 9 bases are a match to TRBD1. J lost 3 bases, V lost 7 bases, and 10 bases had no gene match. CDR1 and CDR2 from the germline V gene are LNHDA and SQIVND (reference sequence). The CDR3 has 16 residues.

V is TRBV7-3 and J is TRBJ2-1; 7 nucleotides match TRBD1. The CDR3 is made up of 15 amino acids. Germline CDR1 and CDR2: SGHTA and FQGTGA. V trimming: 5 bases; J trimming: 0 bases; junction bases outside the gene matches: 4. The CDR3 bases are TGTGCCAGCAGCAAGACAGGGAGCTCCTACAATGAGCAGTTCTTC. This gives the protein CASSKTGSSYNEQFF.

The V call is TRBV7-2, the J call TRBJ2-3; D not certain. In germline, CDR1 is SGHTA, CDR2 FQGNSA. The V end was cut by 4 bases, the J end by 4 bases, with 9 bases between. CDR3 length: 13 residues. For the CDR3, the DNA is TGTGCCAGCAGCTCCACTCCGTCAGATACGCAGTATTTT. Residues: CASSSTPSDTQYF.

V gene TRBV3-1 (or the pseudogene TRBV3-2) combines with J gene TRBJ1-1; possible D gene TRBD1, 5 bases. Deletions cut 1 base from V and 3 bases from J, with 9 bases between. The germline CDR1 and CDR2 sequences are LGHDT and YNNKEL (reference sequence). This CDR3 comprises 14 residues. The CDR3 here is CASSQVRGDTEAFF. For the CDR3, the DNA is TGTGCCAGCAGCCAAGTAAGGGGCGACACTGAAGCTTTCTTT.

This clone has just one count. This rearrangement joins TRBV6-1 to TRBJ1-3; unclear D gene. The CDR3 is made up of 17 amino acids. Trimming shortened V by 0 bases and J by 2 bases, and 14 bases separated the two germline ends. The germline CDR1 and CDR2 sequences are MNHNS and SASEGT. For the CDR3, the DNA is TGTGCCAGCAGTGAAGCGGGCGATGGCGGGGCTGGAAACACCATATATTTT. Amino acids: CASSEAGDGGAGNTIYF.

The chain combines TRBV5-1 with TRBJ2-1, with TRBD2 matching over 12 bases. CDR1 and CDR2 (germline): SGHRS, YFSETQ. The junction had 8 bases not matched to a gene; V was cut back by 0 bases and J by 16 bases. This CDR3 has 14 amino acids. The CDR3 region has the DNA TGCGCCAGCAGCTTGGAACTAGCGGGGGGCCAGCCCTTCTTC. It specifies CASSLELAGGQPFF.

For the CDR3, the DNA is TGTGCCAGCAGCCCGGGGGGAGGCAGGGCGGTCTATGGCTACACCTTC. It is translated as CASSPGGGRAVYGYTF. The V and J genes are TRBV9 and TRBJ1-2, with D tentatively TRBD1 (5 bases). This CDR3 has 16 residues. V dropped 4 bases and J dropped 4 bases, with 20 bases sitting between them. The germline V gene encodes CDR1 SGDLS and CDR2 YYNGEE.

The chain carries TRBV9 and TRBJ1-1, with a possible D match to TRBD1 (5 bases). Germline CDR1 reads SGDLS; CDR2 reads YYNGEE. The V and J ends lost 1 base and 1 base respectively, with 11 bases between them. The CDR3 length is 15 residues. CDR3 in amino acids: CASSVSPGQNTEAFF. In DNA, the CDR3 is TGTGCCAGCAGCGTATCCCCCGGACAGAACACTGAAGCTTTCTTT.

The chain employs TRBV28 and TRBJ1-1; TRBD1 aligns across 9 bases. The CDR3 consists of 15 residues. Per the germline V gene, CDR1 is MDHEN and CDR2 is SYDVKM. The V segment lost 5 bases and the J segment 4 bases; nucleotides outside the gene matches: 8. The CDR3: CASSPGGQGGTEAFF. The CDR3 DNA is TGTGCCAGCAGTCCGGGGGGACAGGGAGGCACTGAAGCTTTCTTT.

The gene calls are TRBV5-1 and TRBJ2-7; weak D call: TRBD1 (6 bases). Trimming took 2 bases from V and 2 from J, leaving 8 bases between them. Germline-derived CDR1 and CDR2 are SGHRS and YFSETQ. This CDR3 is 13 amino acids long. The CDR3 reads CASSLSGAYEQYF. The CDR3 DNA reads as TGCGCCAGCAGCTTATCAGGGGCCTACGAGCAGTACTTC.